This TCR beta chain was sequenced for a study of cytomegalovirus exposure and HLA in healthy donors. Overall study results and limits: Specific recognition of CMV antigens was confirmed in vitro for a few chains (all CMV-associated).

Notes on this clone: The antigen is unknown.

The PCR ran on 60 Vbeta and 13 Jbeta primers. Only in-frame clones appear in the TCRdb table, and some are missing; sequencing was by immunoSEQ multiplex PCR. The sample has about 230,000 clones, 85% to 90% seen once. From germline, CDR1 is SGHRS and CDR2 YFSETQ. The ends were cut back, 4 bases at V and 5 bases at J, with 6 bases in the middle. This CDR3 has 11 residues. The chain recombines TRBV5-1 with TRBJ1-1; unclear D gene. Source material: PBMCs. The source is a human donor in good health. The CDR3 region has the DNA TGCGCCAGCAGCGCCAGTACTGAAGCTTTCTTT. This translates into CASSASTEAFF.